These T cell receptor beta chains were read from a single sample in a study of CD8+ T cells in alopecia areata. Profiled with immunoSEQ multiplex PCR; TCRdb holds only in-frame clones, not every one. This sample has 200,000 to 250,000 clones, with around 65% found just once. This specimen was CD4+ T cells sorted from blood, taken at week 4, from a patient treated with tofacitinib. The receptors originated from a human donor with alopecia areata. Each CDR3 is given with its conserved first and last residue. D genes are given only for firm matches. Expanded clones get a size class; other rows say once, few or many, or leave the size out.

v_call: TRBV7-2; clone_size: -; d_call: TRBD1; j_call: TRBJ1-2; cdr3_aa: CASSPGQGASYGYTF; cdr3_nt: TGTGCCAGCAGCCCGGGACAGGGGGCTAGCTATGGCTACACCTTC
v_call: TRBV2; clone_size: few; d_call: -; j_call: TRBJ2-5; cdr3_aa: CASSEARSSQYF; cdr3_nt: TGTGCCAGCAGTGAAGCGCGTTCCTCCCAGTACTTC
v_call: TRBV29-1; clone_size: -; d_call: TRBD1; j_call: TRBJ2-6; cdr3_aa: CSVGQAGSGANVLTF; cdr3_nt: TGCAGCGTGGGACAGGCCGGCTCTGGGGCCAACGTCCTGACTTTC
v_call: TRBV5-6; clone_size: few; d_call: -; j_call: TRBJ1-2; cdr3_aa: CASSPGIANYGYTF; cdr3_nt: TGTGCCAGCAGCCCGGGGATCGCCAACTATGGCTACACCTTC
v_call: TRBV7-9; clone_size: -; d_call: -; j_call: TRBJ2-2; cdr3_aa: CASSLIRLGELFF; cdr3_nt: TGTGCCAGCAGCCTAATTCGACTCGGGGAGCTGTTTTTT
v_call: TRBV7-9; clone_size: -; d_call: TRBD1; j_call: TRBJ2-5; cdr3_aa: CASSPLRTGVEKETQYF; cdr3_nt: TGTGCCAGCAGCCCACTCCGGACAGGGGTAGAGAAAGAGACCCAGTACTTC
v_call: TRBV7-2; clone_size: -; d_call: TRBD1; j_call: TRBJ1-3; cdr3_aa: CASSSGQRGNTIYF; cdr3_nt: TGTGCCAGCAGTTCGGGACAGCGTGGAAACACCATATATTTT
v_call: TRBV29-1; clone_size: few; d_call: TRBD2; j_call: TRBJ2-5; cdr3_aa: CSVGAIGGAGRKAGETQYF; cdr3_nt: TGCAGCGTTGGAGCTATCGGGGGGGCTGGCCGGAAGGCGGGTGAGACCCAGTACTTC
v_call: TRBV7-9; clone_size: few; d_call: -; j_call: TRBJ2-3; cdr3_aa: CASSISGFGDTQYF; cdr3_nt: TGTGCCAGCAGCATTAGTGGGTTCGGAGATACGCAGTATTTT
v_call: TRBV7-2; clone_size: few; d_call: -; j_call: TRBJ2-3; cdr3_aa: CASSLNTGGRDTQYF; cdr3_nt: TGTGCCAGCAGCTTGAATACGGGGGGCCGAGATACGCAGTATTTT
v_call: TRBV2; clone_size: -; d_call: -; j_call: TRBJ2-2; cdr3_aa: CASSDQTGELFF; cdr3_nt: TGTGCCAGCAGTGATCAGACCGGGGAGCTGTTTTTT
v_call: TRBV7-2; clone_size: -; d_call: -; j_call: TRBJ2-7; cdr3_aa: CASSLQMIEQYF; cdr3_nt: TGTGCCAGCAGCCTCCAGATGATTGAGCAGTACTTC
v_call: TRBV6-5; clone_size: -; d_call: -; j_call: TRBJ1-2; cdr3_aa: CASSYMGPSGYTF; cdr3_nt: TGTGCCAGCAGTTACATGGGCCCGTCAGGCTACACCTTC
v_call: TRBV5-1; clone_size: -; d_call: -; j_call: TRBJ2-3; cdr3_aa: CASSGGASSTDTQYF; cdr3_nt: TGCGCCAGCAGTGGAGGGGCCTCTAGCACAGATACGCAGTATTTT
v_call: TRBV5-4; clone_size: -; d_call: -; j_call: TRBJ2-3; cdr3_aa: CASSLGGSTDTQYF; cdr3_nt: TGTGCCAGCAGCTTGGGGGGGAGCACAGATACGCAGTATTTT
v_call: TRBV29-1; clone_size: -; d_call: -; j_call: TRBJ1-6; cdr3_aa: CSVRGGDSPLHF; cdr3_nt: TGCAGCGTGAGGGGTGGGGATTCACCCCTCCACTTT
v_call: TRBV7-2; clone_size: -; d_call: -; j_call: TRBJ1-2; cdr3_aa: CASSSLAGAKGYTF; cdr3_nt: TGTGCCAGCAGCTCCCTCGCGGGGGCTAAAGGCTACACCTTC
v_call: TRBV27; clone_size: -; d_call: -; j_call: TRBJ2-2; cdr3_aa: CASSFRGELFF; cdr3_nt: TGTGCCAGCAGTTTCCGTGGGGAGCTGTTTTTT
v_call: TRBV29-1; clone_size: few; d_call: TRBD1; j_call: TRBJ2-3; cdr3_aa: CSVKSRGRGTDTQYF; cdr3_nt: TGCAGCGTTAAGAGCAGGGGGCGAGGGACAGATACGCAGTATTTT
v_call: TRBV7-9; clone_size: -; d_call: -; j_call: TRBJ1-5; cdr3_aa: CASSLGGEGGNQPQHF; cdr3_nt: TGTGCCAGCAGCTTAGGGGGGGAAGGAGGCAATCAGCCCCAGCATTTT
v_call: TRBV27; clone_size: few; d_call: -; j_call: TRBJ1-5; cdr3_aa: CASSGTLNQPQHF; cdr3_nt: TGTGCCAGCAGTGGGACCCTTAATCAGCCCCAGCATTTT
v_call: TRBV29-1; clone_size: -; d_call: -; j_call: TRBJ2-3; cdr3_aa: CSVGAAVGDTQYF; cdr3_nt: TGCAGCGTTGGAGCCGCAGTGGGAGATACGCAGTATTTT
v_call: TRBV7-9; clone_size: -; d_call: TRBD1; j_call: TRBJ2-5; cdr3_aa: CASSHGTGRETQYF; cdr3_nt: TGTGCCAGCAGCCACGGGACAGGTCGGGAGACCCAGTACTTC
v_call: TRBV4-2; clone_size: few; d_call: TRBD2; j_call: TRBJ2-6; cdr3_aa: CASSPAARAGAGANVLTF; cdr3_nt: TGTGCCAGCAGCCCTGCCGCTAGGGCGGGGGCTGGGGCCAACGTCCTGACTTTC
v_call: TRBV19; clone_size: -; d_call: -; j_call: TRBJ2-5; cdr3_aa: CASSARNGGQETQYF; cdr3_nt: TGTGCCAGTAGTGCCAGAAACGGTGGTCAAGAGACCCAGTACTTC
v_call: TRBV6-6; clone_size: -; d_call: -; j_call: TRBJ1-2; cdr3_aa: CASSQGRGYGYTF; cdr3_nt: TGTGCCAGCAGTCAGGGCCGAGGGTACGGCTACACCTTC
v_call: TRBV29-1; clone_size: few; d_call: -; j_call: TRBJ2-3; cdr3_aa: CSVGVSQSVTDTQYF; cdr3_nt: TGCAGCGTTGGAGTCAGTCAATCGGTGACAGATACGCAGTATTTT
v_call: TRBV29-1; clone_size: -; d_call: -; j_call: TRBJ2-1; cdr3_aa: CSVGNTGTVFF; cdr3_nt: TGCAGCGTTGGGAATACCGGGACGGTCTTCTTC
v_call: TRBV7-2; clone_size: -; d_call: -; j_call: TRBJ1-2; cdr3_aa: CASSLARLSNYGYTF; cdr3_nt: TGTGCCAGCAGCTTAGCGCGTCTAAGTAACTATGGCTACACCTTC
v_call: TRBV30; clone_size: -; d_call: -; j_call: TRBJ1-6; cdr3_aa: CAWSVSGGASPLHF; cdr3_nt: TGTGCCTGGAGTGTATCAGGTGGCGCTTCACCCCTCCACTTT
v_call: TRBV5-5; clone_size: few; d_call: -; j_call: TRBJ2-2; cdr3_aa: CASSQKFRGELFF; cdr3_nt: TGTGCCAGCAGCCAAAAGTTTCGGGGGGAGCTGTTTTTT
v_call: TRBV6-5; clone_size: -; d_call: -; j_call: TRBJ1-1; cdr3_aa: CASSVDGHAFF; cdr3_nt: TGTGCCAGCAGTGTTGACGGACACGCTTTCTTT
v_call: TRBV2; clone_size: once; d_call: -; j_call: TRBJ1-5; cdr3_aa: CASSGRAGNQPQHF; cdr3_nt: TGTGCCAGCAGCGGCAGGGCTGGCAATCAGCCCCAGCATTTT
v_call: TRBV19; clone_size: few; d_call: -; j_call: TRBJ2-5; cdr3_aa: CASSISGLIQETQYF; cdr3_nt: TGTGCCAGTAGTATATCCGGGCTCATACAAGAGACCCAGTACTTC
v_call: TRBV5-6; clone_size: -; d_call: -; j_call: TRBJ1-5; cdr3_aa: CASSLRMSPTISNQPQHF; cdr3_nt: TGTGCCAGCAGCTTGCGCATGAGCCCTACGATTAGCAATCAGCCCCAGCATTTT
v_call: TRBV7-9; clone_size: -; d_call: -; j_call: TRBJ2-5; cdr3_aa: CASNENYRLPQYF; cdr3_nt: TGTGCCAGCAACGAAAATTACAGACTCCCCCAGTACTTC
v_call: TRBV7-2; clone_size: -; d_call: -; j_call: TRBJ1-2; cdr3_aa: CASSLGGYTF; cdr3_nt: TGTGCCAGCAGCTTAGGCGGCTACACCTTC
v_call: TRBV7-2; clone_size: -; d_call: -; j_call: TRBJ2-5; cdr3_aa: CASSPGYQETQYF; cdr3_nt: TGTGCCAGCAGCCCAGGCTACCAAGAGACCCAGTACTTC
v_call: TRBV23-1; clone_size: -; d_call: TRBD1; j_call: TRBJ2-6; cdr3_aa: CASSQTRPQGERLSGANVLTF; cdr3_nt: TGCGCCAGCAGTCAAACCCGCCCTCAGGGGGAACGCCTCTCTGGGGCCAACGTCCTGACTTTC
v_call: TRBV10-3; clone_size: few; d_call: -; j_call: TRBJ2-5; cdr3_aa: CAISEIGKETQYF; cdr3_nt: TGTGCCATCAGTGAAATAGGGAAGGAGACCCAGTACTTC
v_call: TRBV4-1; clone_size: -; d_call: TRBD1; j_call: TRBJ1-5; cdr3_aa: CASSQQGGSNQPQHF; cdr3_nt: TGCGCCAGCAGCCAACAGGGGGGAAGCAATCAGCCCCAGCATTTT
v_call: TRBV7-2; clone_size: -; d_call: TRBD1; j_call: TRBJ1-2; cdr3_aa: CASSAGQGAHYGYTF; cdr3_nt: TGTGCCAGCAGCGCTGGACAGGGGGCGCACTATGGCTACACCTTC
v_call: TRBV2; clone_size: -; d_call: -; j_call: TRBJ1-2; cdr3_aa: CASSEVYDGYTF; cdr3_nt: TGTGCCAGCAGTGAAGTCTACGATGGCTACACCTTC
v_call: TRBV6-1; clone_size: -; d_call: -; j_call: TRBJ1-6; cdr3_aa: CASSLNSPLHF; cdr3_nt: TGTGCCAGCAGTTTGAATTCACCCCTCCACTTT
v_call: TRBV15; clone_size: -; d_call: -; j_call: TRBJ1-6; cdr3_aa: CATRGSGNSPLHF; cdr3_nt: TGTGCCACTAGGGGTTCAGGGAATTCACCCCTCCACTTT
v_call: TRBV5-1; clone_size: once; d_call: -; j_call: TRBJ2-3; cdr3_aa: CASIPGLSTDTQYF; cdr3_nt: TGCGCCAGCATCCCGGGACTCAGCACAGATACGCAGTATTTT
v_call: TRBV30; clone_size: once; d_call: -; j_call: TRBJ1-1; cdr3_aa: CAWSRGGTEAFF; cdr3_nt: TGTGCCTGGAGTCGAGGGGGCACTGAAGCTTTCTTT
v_call: TRBV4-3; clone_size: many; d_call: -; j_call: TRBJ1-2; cdr3_aa: CASSQEGSLWGYTF; cdr3_nt: TGCGCCAGCAGCCAAGAGGGATCCCTTTGGGGCTACACCTTC
v_call: TRBV2; clone_size: -; d_call: -; j_call: TRBJ2-5; cdr3_aa: CASSPGLQETQYF; cdr3_nt: TGTGCCAGCAGTCCTGGACTGCAAGAGACCCAGTACTTC
v_call: TRBV2; clone_size: -; d_call: -; j_call: TRBJ1-5; cdr3_aa: CASTAWGAGQPQHF; cdr3_nt: TGTGCCAGCACAGCATGGGGGGCTGGTCAGCCCCAGCATTTT
v_call: TRBV29-1; clone_size: -; d_call: -; j_call: TRBJ1-5; cdr3_aa: CSAQAGEYQPQHF; cdr3_nt: TGCAGCGCCCAAGCGGGGGAGTATCAGCCCCAGCATTTT